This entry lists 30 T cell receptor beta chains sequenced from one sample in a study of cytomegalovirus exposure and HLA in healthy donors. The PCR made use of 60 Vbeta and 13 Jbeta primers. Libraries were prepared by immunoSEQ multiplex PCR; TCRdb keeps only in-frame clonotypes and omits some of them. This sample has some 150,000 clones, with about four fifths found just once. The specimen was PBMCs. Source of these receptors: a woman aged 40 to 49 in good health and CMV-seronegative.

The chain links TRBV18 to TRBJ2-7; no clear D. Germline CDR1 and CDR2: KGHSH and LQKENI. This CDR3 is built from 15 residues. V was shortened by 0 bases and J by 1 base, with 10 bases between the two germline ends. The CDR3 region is CASSPPAVPSYEQYF. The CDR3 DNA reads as TGTGCCAGCTCACCACCCGCAGTCCCATCCTACGAGCAGTACTTC.

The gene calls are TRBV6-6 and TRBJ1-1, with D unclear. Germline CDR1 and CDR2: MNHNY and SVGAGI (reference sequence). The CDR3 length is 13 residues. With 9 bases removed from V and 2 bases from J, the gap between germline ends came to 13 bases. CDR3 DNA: TGTGCCAGTTGGAGAACCTCAAACACTGAAGCTTTCTTT. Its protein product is CASWRTSNTEAFF.

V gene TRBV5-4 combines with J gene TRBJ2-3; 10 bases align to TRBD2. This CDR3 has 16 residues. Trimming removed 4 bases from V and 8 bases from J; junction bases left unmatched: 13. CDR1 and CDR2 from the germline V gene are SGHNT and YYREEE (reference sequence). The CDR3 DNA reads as TGTGCCAGCAGCCGGTGGGCTAGCGGGGGTGTTGGTACGCAGTATTTT. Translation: CASSRWASGGVGTQYF.

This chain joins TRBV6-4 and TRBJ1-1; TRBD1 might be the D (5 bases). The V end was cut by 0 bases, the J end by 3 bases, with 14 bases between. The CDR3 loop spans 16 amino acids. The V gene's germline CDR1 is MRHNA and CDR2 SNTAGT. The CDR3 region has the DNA TGTGCCAGCAGTGACTCAGGCTACCCGGGGGACACTGAAGCTTTCTTT. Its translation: CASSDSGYPGDTEAFF.

The CDR3 reads CASSTSLGGVETQYF. The CDR3 DNA is TGTGCCAGCAGCACGAGTTTAGGGGGGGTCGAGACCCAGTACTTC. The chain recombines TRBV11-3 with TRBJ2-5, with TRBD2 as a possible D gene (7 bases). The CDR3 has 15 residues. The V gene lost 5 bases and the J gene lost 5 bases, with 18 bases spanning the gap. Germline V CDR1 and CDR2: SGHNT, YENEEA.

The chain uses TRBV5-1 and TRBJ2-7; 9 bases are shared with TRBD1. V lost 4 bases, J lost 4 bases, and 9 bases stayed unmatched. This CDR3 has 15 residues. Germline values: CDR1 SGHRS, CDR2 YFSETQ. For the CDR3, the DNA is TGCGCCAGCAGCATTCAGGGACAGGGAAGATACGAGCAGTACTTC. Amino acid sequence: CASSIQGQGRYEQYF.

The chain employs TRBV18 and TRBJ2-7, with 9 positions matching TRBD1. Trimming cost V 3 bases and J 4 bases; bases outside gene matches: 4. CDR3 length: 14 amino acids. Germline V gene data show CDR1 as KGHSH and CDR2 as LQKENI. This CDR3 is CASSPGQGEYEQYF. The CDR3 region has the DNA TGTGCCAGCTCACCGGGACAGGGCGAGTACGAGCAGTACTTC.

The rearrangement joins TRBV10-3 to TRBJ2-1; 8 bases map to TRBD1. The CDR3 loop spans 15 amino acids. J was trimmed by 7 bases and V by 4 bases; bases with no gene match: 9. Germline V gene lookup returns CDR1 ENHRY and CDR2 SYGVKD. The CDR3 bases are TGTGCCATCAGTGGGGCCGGGACAGGCACTAATGAGCAGTTCTTC. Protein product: CAISGAGTGTNEQFF.

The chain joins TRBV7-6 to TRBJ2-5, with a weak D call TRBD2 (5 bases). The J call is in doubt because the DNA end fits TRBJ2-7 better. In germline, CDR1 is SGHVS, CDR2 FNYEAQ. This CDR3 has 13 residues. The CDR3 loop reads CASSPEGSYEQYF. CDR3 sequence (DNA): TGTGCCAGCAGCCCCGAGGGATCCTACGAGCAGTACTTC.

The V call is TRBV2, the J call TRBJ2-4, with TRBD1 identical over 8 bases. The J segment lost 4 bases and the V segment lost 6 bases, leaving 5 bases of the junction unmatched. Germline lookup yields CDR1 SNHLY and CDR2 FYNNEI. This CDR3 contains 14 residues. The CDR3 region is CASSRQGTKNIQYF. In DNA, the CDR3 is TGTGCCAGCAGCAGACAGGGGACTAAAAACATTCAGTACTTC.

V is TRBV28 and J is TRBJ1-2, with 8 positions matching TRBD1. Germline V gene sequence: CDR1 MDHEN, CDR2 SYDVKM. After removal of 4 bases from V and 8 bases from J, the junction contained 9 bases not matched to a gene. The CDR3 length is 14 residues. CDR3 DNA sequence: TGTGCCAGCAGTTCCCTCCAGACAGGGGAAGGCTACACCTTC. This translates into CASSSLQTGEGYTF.

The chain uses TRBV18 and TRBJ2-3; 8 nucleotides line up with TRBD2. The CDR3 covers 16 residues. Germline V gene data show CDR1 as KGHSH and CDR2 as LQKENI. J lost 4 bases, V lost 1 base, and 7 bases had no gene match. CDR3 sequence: CASSPRNRGGADTQYF. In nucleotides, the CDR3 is TGTGCCAGCTCACCACGGAACCGGGGGGGGGCAGATACGCAGTATTTT.

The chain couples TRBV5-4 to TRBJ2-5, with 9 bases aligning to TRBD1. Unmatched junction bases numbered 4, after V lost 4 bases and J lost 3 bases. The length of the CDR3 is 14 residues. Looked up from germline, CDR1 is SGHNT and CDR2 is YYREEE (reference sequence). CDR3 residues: CASSDRGREETQYF. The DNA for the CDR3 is TGTGCCAGCAGCGACAGGGGGAGGGAAGAGACCCAGTACTTC. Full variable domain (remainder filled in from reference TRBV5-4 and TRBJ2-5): ETGVTQSPTHLIKTRGQQVTLRCSSQSGHNTVSWYQQALGQGPQFIFQYYREEENGRGNFPPRFSGLQFPNYSSELNVNALELDDSALYLCASSDRGREETQYFGPGTRLLVL.

CDR3 sequence reads: CASWTGLDTEAFF. The CDR3 DNA reads as TGTGCCAGCTGGACAGGGCTTGACACTGAAGCTTTCTTT. This chain joins TRBV28 and TRBJ1-1, with TRBD1 identical over 8 bases. From germline, CDR1 is MDHEN and CDR2 SYDVKM. The junction had 5 bases not matched to a gene; V was cut back by 8 bases and J by 3 bases. The CDR3 consists of 13 residues. The full variable domain, with the rest looked up from reference TRBV28 and TRBJ1-1, is DVKVTQSSRYLVKRTGEKVFLECVQDMDHENMFWYRQDPGLGLRLIYFSYDVKMKEKGDIPEGYSVSREKKERFSLILESASTNQTSMYLCASWTGLDTEAFFGQGTRLTVV.

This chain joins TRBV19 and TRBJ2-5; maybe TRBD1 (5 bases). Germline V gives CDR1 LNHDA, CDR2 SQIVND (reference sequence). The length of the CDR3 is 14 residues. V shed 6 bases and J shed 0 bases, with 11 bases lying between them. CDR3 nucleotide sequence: TGTGCCAGTAGCAACGACAGATACCAAGAGACCCAGTACTTC. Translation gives CASSNDRYQETQYF. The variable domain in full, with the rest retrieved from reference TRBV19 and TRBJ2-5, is DGGITQSPKYLFRKEGQNVTLSCEQNLNHDAMYWYRQDPGQGLRLIYYSQIVNDFQKGDIAEGYSVSREKKESFPLTVTSAQKNPTAFYLCASSNDRYQETQYFGPGTRLLVL.

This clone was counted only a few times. The chain's CDR3 is CASDSGWMGQGSPLHF. The CDR3 nucleotides are TGTGCTAGTGACTCCGGCTGGATGGGACAGGGGTCACCCCTCCACTTT. The chain links TRBV12-5 to TRBJ1-6, with 10 positions matching TRBD1. The CDR3 is 16 residues long. The V gene's germline CDR1 is LGHNT and CDR2 FRNRAP. The J segment lost 10 bases and the V segment lost 7 bases, leaving 13 bases of the junction unmatched.

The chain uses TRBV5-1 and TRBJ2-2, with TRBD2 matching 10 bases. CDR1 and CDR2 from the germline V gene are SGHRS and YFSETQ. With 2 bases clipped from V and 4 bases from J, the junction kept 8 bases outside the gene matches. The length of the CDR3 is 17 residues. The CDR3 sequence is CASSLAGGPSGTGELFF. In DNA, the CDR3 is TGCGCCAGCAGCTTAGCGGGGGGGCCTTCGGGCACCGGGGAGCTGTTTTTT.

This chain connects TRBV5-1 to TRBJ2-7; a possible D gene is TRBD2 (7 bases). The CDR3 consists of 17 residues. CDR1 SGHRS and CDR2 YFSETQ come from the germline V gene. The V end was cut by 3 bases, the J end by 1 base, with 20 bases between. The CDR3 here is CASSSSVRAGASYEQYF. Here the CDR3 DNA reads TGCGCCAGCAGCTCATCCGTGAGGGCGGGGGCTTCCTACGAGCAGTACTTC.

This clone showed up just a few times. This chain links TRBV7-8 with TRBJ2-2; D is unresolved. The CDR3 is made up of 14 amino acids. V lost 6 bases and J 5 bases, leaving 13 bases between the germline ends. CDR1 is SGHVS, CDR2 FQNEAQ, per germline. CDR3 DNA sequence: TGTGCCAGCAGTTCTCAGGCTTTTACCGGGGAGCTGTTTTTT. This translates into CASSSQAFTGELFF. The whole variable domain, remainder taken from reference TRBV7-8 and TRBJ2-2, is GAGVSQSPRYKVAKRGQDVALRCDPISGHVSLFWYQQALGQGPEFLTYFQNEAQLDKSGLPSDRFFAERPEGSVSTLKIQRTQQEDSAVYLCASSSQAFTGELFFGEGSRLTVL.

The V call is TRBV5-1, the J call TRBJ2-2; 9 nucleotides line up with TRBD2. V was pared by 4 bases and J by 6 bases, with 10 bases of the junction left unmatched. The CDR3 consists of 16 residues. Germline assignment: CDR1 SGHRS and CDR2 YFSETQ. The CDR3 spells CASSAGLAAKAGELFF. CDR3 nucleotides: TGCGCCAGCAGCGCGGGACTAGCTGCGAAGGCCGGGGAGCTGTTTTTT.

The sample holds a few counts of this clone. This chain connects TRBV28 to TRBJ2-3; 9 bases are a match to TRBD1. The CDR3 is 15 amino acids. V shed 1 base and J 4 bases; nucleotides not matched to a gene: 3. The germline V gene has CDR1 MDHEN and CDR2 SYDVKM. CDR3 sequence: CASSLSQGAADTQYF. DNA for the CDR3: TGTGCCAGCAGTTTATCACAGGGGGCGGCAGATACGCAGTATTTT. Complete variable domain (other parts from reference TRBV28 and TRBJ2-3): DVKVTQSSRYLVKRTGEKVFLECVQDMDHENMFWYRQDPGLGLRLIYFSYDVKMKEKGDIPEGYSVSREKKERFSLILESASTNQTSMYLCASSLSQGAADTQYFGPGTRLTVL.

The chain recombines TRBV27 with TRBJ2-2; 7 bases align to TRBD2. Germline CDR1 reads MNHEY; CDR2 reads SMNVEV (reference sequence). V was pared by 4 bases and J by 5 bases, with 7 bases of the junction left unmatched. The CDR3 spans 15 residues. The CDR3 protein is CASSWEGRHTGELFF. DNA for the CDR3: TGTGCCAGCAGTTGGGAGGGGAGGCATACCGGGGAGCTGTTTTTT.

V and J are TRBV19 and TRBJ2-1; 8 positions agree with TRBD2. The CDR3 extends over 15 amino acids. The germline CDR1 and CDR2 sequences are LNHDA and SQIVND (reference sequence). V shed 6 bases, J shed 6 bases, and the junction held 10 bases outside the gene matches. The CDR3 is CASRQSGGVSNEQFF. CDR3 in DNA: TGTGCCAGTAGGCAGTCGGGGGGGGTTAGCAATGAGCAGTTCTTC.

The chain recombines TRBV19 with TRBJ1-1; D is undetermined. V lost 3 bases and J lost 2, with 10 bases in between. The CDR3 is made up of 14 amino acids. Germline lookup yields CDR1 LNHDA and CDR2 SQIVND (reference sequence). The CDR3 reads CASSILGLNTEAFF. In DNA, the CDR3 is TGTGCCAGTAGTATCCTCGGTCTCAACACTGAAGCTTTCTTT.

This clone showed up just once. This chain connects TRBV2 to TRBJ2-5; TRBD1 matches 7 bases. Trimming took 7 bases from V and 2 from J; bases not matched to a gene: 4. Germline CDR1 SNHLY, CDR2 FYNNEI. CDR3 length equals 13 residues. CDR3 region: CASTRTGQETQYF. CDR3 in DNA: TGTGCCAGCACCAGGACAGGACAAGAGACCCAGTACTTC.

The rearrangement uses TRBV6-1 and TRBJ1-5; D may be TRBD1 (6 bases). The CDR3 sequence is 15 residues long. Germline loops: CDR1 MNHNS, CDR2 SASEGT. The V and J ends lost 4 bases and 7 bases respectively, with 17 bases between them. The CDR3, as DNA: TGTGCCAGCAGTGGATCAACAGGGTTGAGGCAGCCCCAGCATTTT. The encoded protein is CASSGSTGLRQPQHF.

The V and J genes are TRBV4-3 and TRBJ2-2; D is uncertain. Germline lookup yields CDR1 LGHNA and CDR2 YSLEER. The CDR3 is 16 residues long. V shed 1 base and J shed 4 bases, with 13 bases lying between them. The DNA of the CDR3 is TGCGCCAGCAGCCAAGGACAAAACCGAATCACCGGGGAGCTGTTTTTT. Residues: CASSQGQNRITGELFF.

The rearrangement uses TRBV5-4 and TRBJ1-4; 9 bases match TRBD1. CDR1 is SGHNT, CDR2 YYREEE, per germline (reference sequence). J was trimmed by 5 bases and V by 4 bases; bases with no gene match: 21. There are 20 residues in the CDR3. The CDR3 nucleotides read TGTGCCAGCAGCGTAGCAGGAAAAGCGGACAGGGGCCCAAAGAATGAAAAACTGTTTTTT. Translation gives CASSVAGKADRGPKNEKLFF.

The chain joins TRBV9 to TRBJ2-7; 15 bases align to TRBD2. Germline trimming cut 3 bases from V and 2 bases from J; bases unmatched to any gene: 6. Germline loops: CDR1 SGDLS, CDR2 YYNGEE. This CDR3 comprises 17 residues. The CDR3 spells CASSAGTSGGPPYEQYF. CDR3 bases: TGTGCCAGCAGCGCCGGGACTAGCGGGGGGCCCCCCTACGAGCAGTACTTC.

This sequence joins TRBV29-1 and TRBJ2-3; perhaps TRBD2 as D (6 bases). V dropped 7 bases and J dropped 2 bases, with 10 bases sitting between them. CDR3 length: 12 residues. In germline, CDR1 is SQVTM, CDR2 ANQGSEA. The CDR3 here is CSAREITDTQYF. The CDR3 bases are TGCAGCGCTCGGGAGATCACAGATACGCAGTATTTT.